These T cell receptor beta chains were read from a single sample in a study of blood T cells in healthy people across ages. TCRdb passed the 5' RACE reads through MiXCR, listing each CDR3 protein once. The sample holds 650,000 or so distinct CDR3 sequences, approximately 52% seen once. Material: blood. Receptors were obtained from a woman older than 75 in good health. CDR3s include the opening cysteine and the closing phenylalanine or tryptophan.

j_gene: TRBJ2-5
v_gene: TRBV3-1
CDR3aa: CASSHNWGSQETQYF

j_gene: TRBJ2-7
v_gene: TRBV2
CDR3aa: CASSPRWFYEQYF

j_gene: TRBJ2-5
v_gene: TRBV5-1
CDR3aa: CASRNPGQGTQYF

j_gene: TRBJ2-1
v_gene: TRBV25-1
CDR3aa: CASSVHGSAGSSYNEQFF

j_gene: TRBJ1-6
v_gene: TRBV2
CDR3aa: CTSRYRRQGLDSPLHF

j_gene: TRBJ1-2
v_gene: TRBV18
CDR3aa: CASSPNSGTVHGYTF

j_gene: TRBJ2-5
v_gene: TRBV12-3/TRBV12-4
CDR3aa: CASSFGGSQETQYF

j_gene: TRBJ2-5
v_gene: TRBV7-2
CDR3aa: CASSSDRGKTQYF

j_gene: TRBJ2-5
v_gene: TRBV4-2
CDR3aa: CASSQDPGFQETQYF

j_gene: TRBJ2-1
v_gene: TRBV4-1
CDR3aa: CASSQGPNRGRSYNEQFF

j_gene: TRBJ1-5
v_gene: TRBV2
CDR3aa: CASRTEQGNQPQHF

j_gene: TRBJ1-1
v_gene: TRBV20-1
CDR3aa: CSANLRGQGGLNTEAFF

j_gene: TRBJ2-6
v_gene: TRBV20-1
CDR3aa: CSARNRSSGANVLTF

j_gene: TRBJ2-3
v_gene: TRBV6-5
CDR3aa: CASSYGSTKDTQYF

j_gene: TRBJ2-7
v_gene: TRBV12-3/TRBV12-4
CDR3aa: CASSLGQSSYEQYF

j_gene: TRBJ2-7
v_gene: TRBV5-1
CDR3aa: CASSRGRGEDSYEQYF